Presented here are 26 T cell receptor beta chains from one specimen sequenced in a study of blood T cell repertoires in COVID-19 (dated by TCRdb to the early 2020s). The method behind the library was the immunoSEQ multiplex PCR assay. TCRdb carries this immuneACCESS record with in-frame sequences only. Its versions omit some clonotypes, under half of them owing to an unresolved V gene in the studies checked, with the rest unexplained. The sample contains 180,000 or so clones, 80% to 90% of them found a single time. The ten largest account for about 1.6% of the sample. Sequencing was done on a sample of peripheral blood. The receptors were gathered from a woman aged 45-60 years with acute or convalescent COVID-19.

The chain joins TRBV7-2 to TRBJ2-2, with 13 positions matching TRBD2. J gave up 7 bases and V 6 bases, and 8 bases lay outside the gene matches. Germline lookup yields CDR1 SGHTA and CDR2 FQGNSA. The CDR3 covers 16 residues. CDR3 coding DNA: TGTGCCAGCAGATCAGGACTAGCGGGAGAAGGCGGGGAGCTGTTTTTT. It yields the protein CASRSGLAGEGGELFF.

V and J are TRBV9 and TRBJ2-3; TRBD2 agrees at 13 bases. The CDR3 runs 17 residues. V dropped 0 bases and J dropped 6; count of bases not matched to a gene: 7. Germline V CDR1 and CDR2: SGDLS, YYNGEE. The CDR3 DNA follows: TGTGCCAGCAGCGTAGCCACTAGCGGGGGGGCTCAGGATACGCAGTATTTT. Its protein product is CASSVATSGGAQDTQYF.

The rearrangement links TRBV6-5 to TRBJ1-1, with a tentative D call TRBD1 (5 bases). The V end was cut by 2 bases, the J end by 1 base, with 8 bases between. CDR3 size: 14 residues. Germline assignment: CDR1 MNHEY and CDR2 SVGAGI. CDR3 nucleotide sequence: TGTGCCAGCAGTTACGGCAGGGCGAACACTGAAGCTTTCTTT. It encodes CASSYGRANTEAFF.

The chain employs TRBV5-6 and TRBJ1-1; D may be TRBD1 (6 bases). The germline gives CDR1 SGHDT, CDR2 YYEEEE. The CDR3 has 14 amino acids. The V end lost 2 bases, the J end lost 1 base, and 9 bases lay between the germline ends. CDR3 amino acids: CASSFRDTNTEAFF. CDR3 nucleotide sequence: TGTGCCAGCAGCTTCCGGGACACGAACACTGAAGCTTTCTTT.

J is TRBJ1-6 and V is TRBV5-1; D ambiguous. The V gene's germline CDR1 is SGHRS and CDR2 YFSETQ. The CDR3 length is 14 residues. V lost 4 bases and J lost 7, with 12 bases in between. The CDR3: CASSRIRGNSPLHF. The DNA for the CDR3 is TGCGCCAGCAGCCGTATCAGAGGAAATTCACCCCTCCACTTT.

The V gene is TRBV19, the J gene TRBJ1-5, with 7 bases matching TRBD1. CDR3 length equals 15 residues. Germline V gives CDR1 LNHDA, CDR2 SQIVND (reference sequence). Trimming at V came to 7 bases and at J to 1 base, leaving 7 bases not matched to a gene. The CDR3 nucleotides are TGTGCCAGTACTCCCCGACAGGGAAGCAATCAGCCCCAGCATTTT. Its translation is CASTPRQGSNQPQHF.

The chain is built from TRBV2 and TRBJ1-3, with no clear D. CDR1 is SNHLY, CDR2 FYNNEI, per germline. CDR3 size: 15 residues. V lost 4 bases and J 0 bases, leaving 10 bases between the germline ends. Written as DNA, the CDR3 is TGTGCCAGCAGTGTTCAGCGGAGCTCTGGAAACACCATATATTTT. As protein: CASSVQRSSGNTIYF.

This chain joins TRBV6-6 and TRBJ2-3, with a tentative D call TRBD1 (5 bases). V gave up 11 bases and J gave up 4 bases, with 16 bases separating them. The CDR3 runs to 13 residues. CDR1 is MNHNY and CDR2 is SVGAGI in the germline V gene (reference sequence). As DNA, the CDR3 is TGTGCCTCGACAGTCGGTTGGTCAGATACGCAGTATTTT. Its protein is CASTVGWSDTQYF.

The chain carries TRBV10-1 and TRBJ2-5; 12 bases match TRBD2. Germline V gene lookup returns CDR1 WNHNN and CDR2 SYGVQD (reference sequence). Trimming took 3 bases from V and 2 from J; bases not matched to a gene: 4. The CDR3 totals 16 residues. The CDR3 sequence: CASSDGLAGTQETQYF. The DNA of the CDR3 is TGCGCCAGCAGTGATGGACTAGCGGGGACTCAAGAGACCCAGTACTTC.

The chain links TRBV18 to TRBJ2-3; the D is unclear. CDR3 length: 14 residues. Trimming left V 3 bases short and J 2 bases short, with 9 bases between. In germline, CDR1 is KGHSH, CDR2 LQKENI. The CDR3 spells CASSPAATTDTQYF. The CDR3 nucleotides read TGTGCCAGCTCACCGGCGGCTACCACAGATACGCAGTATTTT.

This clone came up once. The rearrangement joins TRBV11-3 to TRBJ2-2; D not certain. There are 14 residues in the CDR3. Germline loops: CDR1 SGHNT, CDR2 YENEEA. The germline V and J ends were trimmed by 5 bases and 5 bases, with 12 bases remaining between them. The CDR3 coding sequence is TGTGCCAGCAGCGGAGTGCGAGTAACCGGGGAGCTGTTTTTT. This encodes CASSGVRVTGELFF.

This clone turned up a few times. This chain links TRBV3-1 (or the pseudogene TRBV3-2) with TRBJ2-7, with 7 bases that match TRBD1. CDR1 and CDR2 from the germline V gene are LGHDT and YNNKEL (reference sequence). V trimming: 2 bases; J trimming: 0 bases; junction bases outside the gene matches: 10. This CDR3 spans 17 amino acids. Here the CDR3 reads CASSQPQGKGSSYEQYF. CDR3 DNA: TGTGCCAGCAGCCAACCACAGGGGAAAGGGAGCTCCTACGAGCAGTACTTC.

Regarding this clone: Within the sample, other DNA sequences also encode this same CDR3. This chain joins TRBV7-2 and TRBJ2-3; 9 bases line up with TRBD2. The germline gives CDR1 SGHTA, CDR2 FQGNSA. The V and J ends lost 1 base and 3 bases, in that order; junction bases with no gene match: 2. This CDR3 region has 15 residues. CDR3 in DNA: TGTGCCAGCAGCTTAGTGGCGGGAGGGACAGATACGCAGTATTTT. Protein: CASSLVAGGTDTQYF. Combining the CDR3 with reference TRBV7-2 and TRBJ2-3 gives the whole variable domain GAGVSQSPSNKVTEKGKDVELRCDPISGHTALYWYRQSLGQGLEFLIYFQGNSAPDKSGLPSDRFSAERTGGSVSTLTIQRTQQEDSAVYLCASSLVAGGTDTQYFGPGTRLTVL.

V gene TRBV6-9 combines with J gene TRBJ1-4, with D tentatively TRBD1 (6 bases). The V gene's germline CDR1 is MNHGY and CDR2 SVAAGI. Trimming left V 2 bases short and J 2 bases short, with 6 bases between. This CDR3 has 14 residues. This CDR3 is CASSYRGTNEKLFF. The DNA of the CDR3 is TGTGCCAGCAGTTATAGGGGGACTAATGAAAAACTGTTTTTT.

This sequence joins TRBV29-1 and TRBJ2-5; perhaps TRBD1 as D (6 bases). The CDR3 is made up of 12 amino acids. CDR1 and CDR2 (germline): SQVTM, ANQGSEA. Trimming removed 7 bases at V and 0 bases at J, with 9 bases between. CDR3 DNA sequence: TGCAGCGCCGGACAGTACCAAGAGACCCAGTACTTC. Its protein product is CSAGQYQETQYF.

V and J are TRBV6-2 or TRBV6-3 and TRBJ1-2; possible D gene TRBD1, 5 bases. The CDR3 sequence is 15 residues long. Trimming pared 4 bases from V and 4 bases from J, leaving 16 bases between. CDR1 MNHEY and CDR2 SVGEGT come from the germline V gene. CDR3 nucleotide sequence: TGTGCCAGCAGTTTGGCTCCGGGACTGATCTATGGCTACACCTTC. Its protein is CASSLAPGLIYGYTF.

The V and J genes are TRBV10-3 and TRBJ1-5; D may be TRBD1 (6 bases). The V end was cut by 3 bases, the J end by 7 bases, with 16 bases between. The CDR3 consists of 15 residues. CDR1 and CDR2 from the germline V gene are ENHRY and SYGVKD. CDR3 coding DNA: TGTGCCATCAGTGAAGCGGGGGCAGCCGGGCAGCCCCAGCATTTT. Encoded protein: CAISEAGAAGQPQHF.

V usage is TRBV7-2 and J usage is TRBJ1-5; TRBD1 matches at 7 bases. CDR3 size: 14 residues. CDR1 and CDR2 from the germline V gene are SGHTA and FQGNSA. The ends lost 4 bases at V and 5 bases at J; junction bases unmatched: 5. The CDR3 is CASSSTGWDQPQHF. CDR3 nucleotides: TGTGCCAGCAGCTCGACAGGGTGGGATCAGCCCCAGCATTTT.

This clone was seen only a few times. This chain links TRBV12-5 with TRBJ1-2; D remains unclear. V lost 2 bases to trimming and J lost 7 bases, with 11 bases between them. The CDR3 covers 13 residues. From germline, CDR1 is LGHNT and CDR2 FRNRAP. The CDR3 spells CASGLSGIGGYTF. The CDR3 DNA follows: TGTGCTAGTGGTTTGTCGGGGATCGGTGGCTACACCTTC.

The chain has TRBV18 and TRBJ2-5, with 7 bases matching TRBD1. Germline V gene sequence: CDR1 KGHSH, CDR2 LQKENI. V lost 6 bases, J lost 5 bases, and 12 bases stayed unmatched. The CDR3 runs to 15 residues. CDR3 residues: CASSPREGARETQYF. CDR3 in DNA: TGTGCCAGCTCTCCCCGAGAGGGGGCTCGGGAGACCCAGTACTTC.

The V call is TRBV25-1, the J call TRBJ1-2; D gene unclear. Germline V lookup: CDR1 MGHDK, CDR2 SYGVNS. The V end was cut by 6 bases, the J end by 1 base, with 21 bases between. This CDR3 comprises 17 residues. The DNA for the CDR3 is TGTGCCAGCAGCCGCCGGAGGGCCGACCTCCTTAACTATGGCTACACCTTC. Residues: CASSRRRADLLNYGYTF.

There are a few counts of this clone. The rearrangement links TRBV7-9 to TRBJ2-1; no reliable D call. The CDR3 is 13 residues long. Germline V CDR1 and CDR2: SEHNR, FQNEAQ (reference sequence). With 3 bases removed from V and 6 bases from J, the gap between germline ends came to 9 bases. Here the CDR3 reads CASSFSPFNEQFF. The CDR3 DNA is TGTGCCAGCAGCTTCTCCCCCTTCAATGAGCAGTTCTTC.

The J gene is TRBJ1-5, the V gene TRBV15, with D maybe TRBD1 (5 bases). Germline values: CDR1 LNHNV, CDR2 YYDKDF (reference sequence). The CDR3 contains 15 residues. The germline V and J ends were trimmed by 0 bases and 5 bases, with 11 bases remaining between them. The CDR3 here is CATSREGIGDQPQHF. In DNA form, the CDR3 reads TGTGCCACCAGCAGAGAAGGGATAGGGGATCAGCCCCAGCATTTT. Full variable domain (remainder filled in from reference TRBV15 and TRBJ1-5): DAMVIQNPRYQVTQFGKPVTLSCSQTLNHNVMYWYQQKSSQAPKLLFHYYDKDFNNEADTPDNFQSRRPNTSFCFLDIRSPGLGDTAMYLCATSREGIGDQPQHFGDGTRLSIL.

CDR3 region: CASSQVVTSGSREQFF. For the CDR3, the DNA is TGTGCCAGCAGCCAAGTCGTGACTAGCGGGAGCCGGGAGCAGTTCTTC. V usage is TRBV3-1 (or the pseudogene TRBV3-2) and J usage is TRBJ2-1; 12 bases agree with TRBD2. J lost 10 bases, V lost 1 base, and 8 bases had no gene match. The CDR3 sequence is 16 residues long. Germline assignment: CDR1 LGHDT and CDR2 YNNKEL (reference sequence).

CDR3 sequence reads: CASSSPTGVSNGYTF. The DNA of the CDR3 is TGTGCCAGCAGTTCTCCGACAGGGGTTAGCAATGGCTACACCTTC. This chain joins TRBV6-2 or TRBV6-3 and TRBJ1-2; 8 bases map to TRBD1. Losses at the gene ends were 4 bases for V and 6 bases for J; bases not matched to a gene: 10. The CDR3 extends over 15 amino acids. Germline CDR1 MNHEY, CDR2 SVGEGT.

The V gene is TRBV18, the J gene TRBJ1-2; no clear D. Germline CDR1 KGHSH, CDR2 LQKENI. Between the trimmed V and J ends, which lost 5 bases and 6 bases, there was a span of 19 bases. This CDR3 has 15 amino acids. CDR3 protein: CASSNPSGGADGYTF. CDR3 DNA: TGTGCCAGCTCAAACCCATCCGGAGGAGCTGATGGCTACACCTTC.